These T cell receptor beta chains were read from a single sample in a study of T cell responses to AZD1222 COVID-19 vaccine. Some clones are missing from TCRdb's copy, which holds only in-frame ones; the method was immunoSEQ multiplex PCR. The profile covers some 54,000 clones, with 70% to 90% appearing a single time and just under 2% taken by the ten largest. Sample: peripheral blood, taken on day 0 of AZD1222 vaccination. The receptor source for this set is an adult in good health. Both conserved end residues are part of each CDR3. Each record gives: clone size, J gene, V gene, D gene, CDR3 protein, CDR3 DNA. A D gene is named only where the DNA matches it firmly. Clone size appears in some rows only: once, few, many, or a class for an expanded clone.

clone size: -; J gene: TRBJ2-7; V gene: TRBV6-2/TRBV6-3; D gene: -; CDR3 protein: CASSYSARLGGAAF; CDR3 DNA: TGTGCCAGCAGTTACTCGGCTCGTCTGGGAGGCGCCGCCTTC
clone size: -; J gene: TRBJ1-4; V gene: TRBV7-8; D gene: -; CDR3 protein: CASSLGSGQHNEKLFF; CDR3 DNA: TGTGCCAGCAGCTTAGGGTCAGGACAGCACAATGAAAAACTGTTTTTT
clone size: -; J gene: TRBJ1-5; V gene: TRBV7-2; D gene: -; CDR3 protein: CASSLRTEDQPQHF; CDR3 DNA: TGTGCCAGCAGCTTAAGGACGGAGGATCAGCCCCAGCATTTT
clone size: -; J gene: TRBJ1-4; V gene: TRBV6-5; D gene: TRBD1; CDR3 protein: CATRPGQHNEKLFF; CDR3 DNA: TGTGCCACCCGGCCGGGACAGCATAATGAAAAACTGTTTTTT
clone size: -; J gene: TRBJ1-4; V gene: TRBV3-1/TRBV3-2; D gene: TRBD1; CDR3 protein: CASSLSLGTGDEKLFF; CDR3 DNA: TGTGCCAGCAGCCTAAGCCTCGGGACAGGGGATGAAAAACTGTTTTTT
clone size: -; J gene: TRBJ2-2; V gene: TRBV5-1; D gene: -; CDR3 protein: CASREGGTGELFF; CDR3 DNA: TGCGCCAGCAGGGAGGGTGGCACCGGGGAGCTGTTTTTT
clone size: few; J gene: TRBJ2-2; V gene: TRBV5-8; D gene: TRBD2; CDR3 protein: CASSTGTSNTGELFF; CDR3 DNA: TGTGCCAGCAGCACCGGGACTAGTAACACCGGGGAGCTGTTTTTT
clone size: few; J gene: TRBJ2-7; V gene: TRBV2; D gene: TRBD1; CDR3 protein: CASSRDRLYEQYF; CDR3 DNA: TGTGCCAGCAGCCGGGACAGGCTCTACGAGCAGTACTTC
clone size: -; J gene: TRBJ2-1; V gene: TRBV28; D gene: TRBD2; CDR3 protein: CASSSTTGGNYNEQFF; CDR3 DNA: TGTGCCAGCAGTTCAACAACGGGAGGCAACTACAATGAGCAGTTCTTC
clone size: -; J gene: TRBJ1-5; V gene: TRBV6-6; D gene: TRBD1; CDR3 protein: CASSYFDRGTQPQHF; CDR3 DNA: TGTGCCAGCAGTTACTTTGACAGGGGGACTCAGCCCCAGCATTTT
clone size: -; J gene: TRBJ2-7; V gene: TRBV19; D gene: TRBD1; CDR3 protein: CASRAGQGAYEQYF; CDR3 DNA: TGTGCCAGTAGAGCGGGACAGGGCGCCTACGAGCAGTACTTC
clone size: -; J gene: TRBJ1-5; V gene: TRBV2; D gene: -; CDR3 protein: CASRQISNQPQHF; CDR3 DNA: TGTGCCAGCAGGCAGATTAGCAATCAGCCCCAGCATTTT
clone size: -; J gene: TRBJ2-2; V gene: TRBV19; D gene: TRBD2; CDR3 protein: CASSIRNSGRSGGELFF; CDR3 DNA: TGTGCCAGTAGTATCCGTAATAGCGGGAGGAGTGGCGGGGAGCTGTTTTTT
clone size: -; J gene: TRBJ2-5; V gene: TRBV5-8; D gene: TRBD2; CDR3 protein: CASSFASGSVYETQYF; CDR3 DNA: TGTGCCAGCAGCTTTGCTAGCGGGAGCGTTTATGAGACCCAGTACTTC
clone size: -; J gene: TRBJ2-3; V gene: TRBV19; D gene: -; CDR3 protein: CASSIGDHTDTQYF; CDR3 DNA: TGTGCCAGTAGTATAGGGGACCACACAGATACGCAGTATTTT
clone size: -; J gene: TRBJ2-3; V gene: TRBV4-1; D gene: TRBD2; CDR3 protein: CASSQDILAGSVTDTQYF; CDR3 DNA: TGCGCCAGCAGCCAAGACATACTAGCGGGATCAGTCACAGATACGCAGTATTTT
clone size: -; J gene: TRBJ2-1; V gene: TRBV7-8; D gene: TRBD1; CDR3 protein: CASSGIQGAGYREQFF; CDR3 DNA: TGTGCCAGCAGCGGAATACAGGGGGCAGGTTATCGTGAGCAGTTCTTC
clone size: -; J gene: TRBJ2-2; V gene: TRBV3-1/TRBV3-2; D gene: -; CDR3 protein: CASRPNIAGELFF; CDR3 DNA: TGTGCCAGCAGGCCAAACATAGCCGGGGAGCTGTTTTTT
clone size: -; J gene: TRBJ2-7; V gene: TRBV10-3; D gene: TRBD2; CDR3 protein: CATESGNSYEQYF; CDR3 DNA: TGTGCCACAGAAAGCGGGAATTCCTACGAGCAGTACTTC
clone size: once; J gene: TRBJ1-1; V gene: TRBV30; D gene: -; CDR3 protein: CAWTPGQSTLTKAFF; CDR3 DNA: TGTGCCTGGACCCCCGGACAGTCCACCCTGACAAAAGCTTTCTTT
clone size: -; J gene: TRBJ1-2; V gene: TRBV2; D gene: TRBD1; CDR3 protein: CASSQDRGEYTF; CDR3 DNA: TGTGCCAGCAGCCAAGACAGGGGAGAATACACCTTC
clone size: -; J gene: TRBJ1-4; V gene: TRBV6-5; D gene: TRBD1; CDR3 protein: CASSPLPGQGLFF; CDR3 DNA: TGTGCCAGCAGTCCGCTTCCCGGACAGGGACTGTTTTTT
clone size: -; J gene: TRBJ2-2; V gene: TRBV5-6; D gene: -; CDR3 protein: CASRSVGSPNTGELFF; CDR3 DNA: TGTGCCAGCAGGTCGGTGGGCAGCCCGAACACCGGGGAGCTGTTTTTT
clone size: -; J gene: TRBJ1-4; V gene: TRBV3-1/TRBV3-2; D gene: TRBD1; CDR3 protein: CASRSGTGGSKLFF; CDR3 DNA: TGTGCCAGCAGATCCGGGACAGGGGGCAGTAAACTGTTTTTT
clone size: -; J gene: TRBJ1-2; V gene: TRBV9; D gene: TRBD1; CDR3 protein: CASSVAGQNYGYTF; CDR3 DNA: TGTGCCAGCAGCGTTGCGGGACAGAACTATGGCTACACCTTC
clone size: once; J gene: TRBJ1-2; V gene: TRBV30; D gene: -; CDR3 protein: CAWRAGGYGYTF; CDR3 DNA: TGTGCCTGGAGGGCGGGGGGGTATGGCTACACCTTC
clone size: -; J gene: TRBJ2-3; V gene: TRBV6-6; D gene: TRBD2; CDR3 protein: CASSRSGTTDTQYF; CDR3 DNA: TGTGCCAGCAGTAGAAGCGGGACGACAGATACGCAGTATTTT
clone size: -; J gene: TRBJ1-1; V gene: TRBV10-2; D gene: -; CDR3 protein: CASSPGQWNTEAFF; CDR3 DNA: TGCGCCAGCAGCCCGGGACAATGGAACACTGAAGCTTTCTTT
clone size: -; J gene: TRBJ1-4; V gene: TRBV3-1/TRBV3-2; D gene: -; CDR3 protein: CASSQGTSAGAGEKLFF; CDR3 DNA: TGTGCCAGCAGCCAAGGAACCTCGGCGGGGGCAGGCGAAAAACTGTTTTTT
clone size: -; J gene: TRBJ2-4; V gene: TRBV5-4; D gene: TRBD2; CDR3 protein: CASSTPGLAGGPTKNIQYF; CDR3 DNA: TGTGCCAGCAGCACCCCGGGACTAGCGGGAGGGCCGACCAAAAACATTCAGTACTTC
clone size: -; J gene: TRBJ2-7; V gene: TRBV7-8; D gene: -; CDR3 protein: CASNPTGDTSYEQYF; CDR3 DNA: TGTGCCAGTAACCCCACCGGGGACACCTCCTACGAGCAGTACTTC
clone size: -; J gene: TRBJ2-7; V gene: TRBV7-9; D gene: TRBD1; CDR3 protein: CASSSDRESYEQYF; CDR3 DNA: TGTGCCAGCAGCTCCGACAGGGAGTCCTACGAGCAGTACTTC
clone size: -; J gene: TRBJ1-4; V gene: TRBV9; D gene: -; CDR3 protein: CASSVVPNEKLFF; CDR3 DNA: TGTGCCAGCAGCGTAGTCCCTAATGAAAAACTGTTTTTT
clone size: -; J gene: TRBJ1-6; V gene: TRBV18; D gene: -; CDR3 protein: CASSPERSSYNSPLHF; CDR3 DNA: TGTGCCAGCTCACCTGAGAGGAGCTCCTATAATTCACCCCTCCACTTT
clone size: -; J gene: TRBJ1-1; V gene: TRBV29-1; D gene: -; CDR3 protein: CSARTVNTEAFF; CDR3 DNA: TGCAGCGCACGGACAGTGAACACTGAAGCTTTCTTT